This T cell receptor (beta chain) was identified during a study of blood T cells in healthy people across ages. This CDR3 region has 14 residues. V was shortened by 0 bases and J by 5 bases, with 11 bases between the two germline ends. The germline V gene encodes CDR1 DFQATT and CDR2 SNEGSKA (reference sequence). A second roughly 7 to 11 cycle PCR used barcoded and J-beta primers. Via MiXCR, TCRdb re-called the 5' RACE reads, giving one row per CDR3 protein. Counted here are about 800,000 distinct CDR3 sequences, roughly 25% occurring once; the ten biggest clones make up roughly 3.8%. The data also belong to a second study, concerning T cells of mothers and their children. That source adds: Once extracted, all RNA went into cDNA synthesis at around 1.5 ug per 15 ul.

The chain employs TRBV20-1 and TRBJ2-4; the D call may be TRBD1 or TRBD2 (6 bases each). The specimen was blood. The TCR originated in a boy younger than 18 in good health. The CDR3 protein is CSARDTGAQNIQYF. CDR3 coding DNA: TGCAGTGCTAGAGATACGGGGGCCCAAAACATTCAGTACTTC.